This entry lists 26 T cell receptor beta chains sequenced from one sample in a study of chemoradiotherapy in HPV16-positive cancers. Profiled with immunoSEQ multiplex PCR; TCRdb holds only in-frame clones, not every one. In the table there are under 5,500 clones, around 87% of which are singletons. Sequences were derived from tumor tissue, sampled from a patient who underwent chemoradiotherapy. These receptors all come from a human donor with HPV-associated anogenital cancer.

As DNA, the CDR3 is TGTGCTAGTGGTTCGCTGACCGGGGAGCTGTTTTTT. Protein product: CASGSLTGELFF. The chain couples TRBV12-5 to TRBJ2-2; the D is unclear. The CDR3 totals 12 residues. The V end was cut by 4 bases, the J end by 5 bases, with 5 bases between. CDR1 LGHNT and CDR2 FRNRAP come from the germline V gene.

J is TRBJ2-1 and V is TRBV4-2; the D gene could be TRBD1 or TRBD2 (6 bases each). V lost 3 bases to trimming and J lost 7 bases, with 16 bases between them. Per germline, CDR1 LGHNA and CDR2 YNFKEQ. This CDR3 spans 15 amino acids. The CDR3 spells CASSQGGGDGNEQFF. CDR3 nucleotide sequence: TGTGCCAGCAGCCAGGGGGGCGGGGATGGAAATGAGCAGTTCTTC.

The CDR3 loop reads CASSLGGGTRDTEAFF. The CDR3 DNA reads TGTGCCAGCAGCTTGGGGGGTGGAACTAGGGACACTGAAGCTTTCTTT. The chain links TRBV5-4 to TRBJ1-1, with D unresolved. V lost 0 bases, J lost 3 bases, and 15 bases lay in between. This CDR3 region has 16 residues. Germline V lookup: CDR1 SGHNT, CDR2 YYREEE (reference sequence).

The chain is built from TRBV6-5 and TRBJ2-5, with 8 nucleotides matching TRBD2. This CDR3 is 14 amino acids long. J gave up 2 bases and V 3 bases, and 2 bases lay outside the gene matches. Germline V CDR1 and CDR2: MNHEY, SVGAGI. CDR3 loop: CASSYTGGQETQYF. The DNA for the CDR3 is TGTGCCAGCAGTTATACGGGGGGGCAAGAGACCCAGTACTTC.

The gene calls are TRBV4-1 and TRBJ1-2; D gene ambiguous. The CDR3 has 14 residues. V lost 2 bases and J lost 7, with 14 bases in between. Per germline, CDR1 MGHRA and CDR2 YSYEKL. CDR3 DNA: TGCGCCAGCAGCCAAACTGGGTGGGATAGTGGCTACACCTTC. This codes for CASSQTGWDSGYTF.

The gene calls are TRBV19 and TRBJ1-1; D is unresolved. The CDR3 contains 14 residues. Looked up from germline, CDR1 is LNHDA and CDR2 is SQIVND (reference sequence). Trimming shortened V by 9 bases and J by 5 bases, and 19 bases separated the two germline ends. CDR3 coding DNA: TGTGCCAGCAACACCCTGGGGTTGGGAACTGAAGCTTTCTTT. It translates to CASNTLGLGTEAFF.

This chain links TRBV4-3 with TRBJ2-4, with a possible D match to TRBD1 (5 bases). The germline V gene has CDR1 LGHNA and CDR2 YSLEER. The CDR3 contains 13 residues. Trimming stripped 3 bases from V and 7 bases from J, with 10 bases between. The CDR3 nucleotides are TGCGCCAGCAGCCAGGGCCGACAGAACATTCAGTACTTC. Its protein product is CASSQGRQNIQYF.

Here the CDR3 DNA reads TGTGCCAGCAGCCAAGCTACAGTCCACACCGGGGAGCTGTTTTTT. Translation gives CASSQATVHTGELFF. The rearrangement uses TRBV14 and TRBJ2-2; no clear D. The CDR3 is 15 residues long. V lost 1 base, J lost 3 bases, and 9 bases lay in between. Germline assignment: CDR1 SGHDN and CDR2 FVKESK.

The V call is TRBV19, the J call TRBJ2-3, with TRBD2 matching 12 bases. This CDR3 is 16 amino acids long. After removal of 8 bases from V and 2 bases from J, the junction contained 8 bases not matched to a gene. The germline V gene encodes CDR1 LNHDA and CDR2 SQIVND (reference sequence). Here the CDR3 DNA reads TGTGCCAGTGGCCCTAGCGGGGGGGCGGCCACAGATACGCAGTATTTT. It codes for CASGPSGGAATDTQYF.

The chain has TRBV9 and TRBJ1-2, with TRBD1 matching over 7 bases. Per the germline V gene, CDR1 is SGDLS and CDR2 is YYNGEE. The junction had 2 bases not matched to a gene; V was cut back by 3 bases and J by 6 bases. CDR3 size: 12 residues. CDR3 sequence (DNA): TGTGCCAGCAGCGCGACAGGGAATGGCTACACCTTC. This translates into CASSATGNGYTF.

In this sample, this clone turned up once. The J gene is TRBJ1-3, the V gene TRBV5-6; D unresolved. This CDR3 comprises 11 residues. Germline CDR1 is SGHDT and CDR2 is YYEEEE. Trimming shortened V by 3 bases and J by 8 bases, and 6 bases separated the two germline ends. CDR3 DNA sequence: TGTGCCAGCAGCTACATCGACACCATATATTTT. This codes for CASSYIDTIYF.

The chain combines TRBV25-1 with TRBJ2-1; D is uncertain. The ends were cut back, 1 base at V and 4 bases at J, with 8 bases in the middle. Per germline, CDR1 MGHDK and CDR2 SYGVNS. This CDR3 contains 14 residues. The CDR3 bases are TGTGCCAGCAGTGAATTCGGCAGTTACAATGAGCAGTTCTTC. It is translated as CASSEFGSYNEQFF.

The chain joins TRBV9 to TRBJ1-2; no firm D call. Germline V gives CDR1 SGDLS, CDR2 YYNGEE. V shed 3 bases and J shed 0 bases, with 6 bases lying between them. The length of the CDR3 is 13 residues. The CDR3 here is CASSDGPNYGYTF. Written as DNA, the CDR3 is TGTGCCAGCAGCGACGGGCCTAACTATGGCTACACCTTC.

The V gene is TRBV5-1, the J gene TRBJ1-2, with 11 positions matching TRBD1. The CDR3 consists of 14 residues. Per germline, CDR1 SGHRS and CDR2 YFSETQ. V was clipped by 4 bases and J by 7 bases; unmatched bases: 6. The CDR3 region is CASSPGQGAGGYTF. In nucleotides, the CDR3 is TGCGCCAGCAGCCCAGGACAGGGGGCAGGTGGCTACACCTTC.

The chain uses TRBV4-1 and TRBJ2-5; possibly TRBD1 or TRBD2 for D (5 bases each). The CDR3 is made up of 16 amino acids. Per the germline V gene, CDR1 is MGHRA and CDR2 is YSYEKL. Between the trimmed V and J ends, which lost 4 bases and 5 bases, there was a span of 20 bases. This chain's CDR3 is CASSPGTSGNGETQYF. The CDR3 bases are TGCGCCAGCAGCCCTGGGACGAGTGGGAACGGGGAGACCCAGTACTTC.

The rearrangement links TRBV6-1 to TRBJ2-1; D is perhaps TRBD2 (6 bases). V was trimmed by 8 bases and J by 7 bases, leaving 21 bases between them. Germline V gene data show CDR1 as MNHNS and CDR2 as SASEGT. The CDR3 spans 15 residues. The CDR3 here is CASGGFGQGANEQFF. CDR3 DNA sequence: TGTGCCAGCGGGGGGTTTGGACAAGGGGCGAATGAGCAGTTCTTC.

The chain links TRBV6-5 to TRBJ2-7; the match to TRBD1 covers 8 bases. The germline gives CDR1 MNHEY, CDR2 SVGAGI. This CDR3 comprises 14 residues. Trimming at V came to 6 bases and at J to 0 bases, leaving 4 bases not matched to a gene. CDR3 DNA sequence: TGTGCCAGCAGCAGGGACAGGAGCTCCTACGAGCAGTACTTC. This sequence encodes CASSRDRSSYEQYF.

The chain employs TRBV11-2 and TRBJ1-6; no definite D call. With 1 base removed from V and 4 bases from J, the gap between germline ends came to 5 bases. This CDR3 has 14 residues. Looked up from germline, CDR1 is SGHAT and CDR2 is FQNNGV. CDR3 region: CASSLGRYNSPLHF. The CDR3 DNA reads TGTGCCAGCAGCTTAGGACGGTATAATTCACCCCTCCACTTT.

CDR3 loop: CASSERAANEQFF. In nucleotides, the CDR3 is TGTGCCAGCAGTGAACGGGCTGCCAATGAGCAGTTCTTC. The chain joins TRBV2 to TRBJ2-1; D uncertain. Germline V gene data show CDR1 as SNHLY and CDR2 as FYNNEI. This CDR3 has 13 residues. V was pared by 2 bases and J by 6 bases, with 8 bases between.

This clone was picked up one time. The CDR3 DNA sequence: TGTGCCAGCCTTGGCACCCAAATGCCGACTAGCGGGGGCTATGGGCAGTTCTTC. As protein: CASLGTQMPTSGGYGQFF. The V gene is TRBV19, the J gene TRBJ2-1; 12 nucleotides agree with TRBD2. The CDR3 has 18 residues. Unmatched junction bases numbered 24, after V lost 9 bases and J lost 12 bases. Germline CDR1 is LNHDA and CDR2 is SQIVND (reference sequence).

The chain is built from TRBV6-1 and TRBJ1-5; D is ambiguous. This CDR3 has 15 residues. Trimming took 3 bases from V and 6 from J, leaving 15 bases between them. Germline lookup yields CDR1 MNHNS and CDR2 SASEGT. The CDR3: CASSEWNLGSQPQHF. The CDR3 nucleotides read TGTGCCAGCAGTGAGTGGAATCTGGGATCTCAGCCCCAGCATTTT.

The rearrangement uses TRBV6-1 and TRBJ2-2, with D possibly TRBD1 on 5 matching bases. V lost 0 bases, J lost 4 bases, and 12 bases lay in between. The V gene's germline CDR1 is MNHNS and CDR2 SASEGT. This CDR3 spans 16 amino acids. The chain's CDR3 is CASSEAKGVGTGELFF. Written as DNA, the CDR3 is TGTGCCAGCAGTGAAGCGAAAGGGGTGGGCACCGGGGAGCTGTTTTTT.

The chain recombines TRBV6-6 with TRBJ1-5; no definite D call. CDR3 length equals 15 residues. The germline V and J ends were trimmed by 5 bases and 7 bases, with 18 bases remaining between them. From germline, CDR1 is MNHNY and CDR2 SVGAGI (reference sequence). The CDR3 region has the DNA TGTGCCAGCAGTCCCCCCGGGCAGGCTGGACAGCCCCAGCATTTT. Translated, it gives CASSPPGQAGQPQHF.

The chain uses TRBV28 and TRBJ1-1, with TRBD1 as a possible D gene (5 bases). CDR3 length equals 13 residues. Germline V gene sequence: CDR1 MDHEN, CDR2 SYDVKM. The V and J ends lost 8 bases and 10 bases respectively, with 20 bases between them. This CDR3 reads CASVPHDGAPAFF. The CDR3 DNA reads TGTGCCAGCGTCCCCCACGACGGGGCTCCAGCTTTCTTT.

The CDR3 DNA reads TGTGCCAGCAGCTTAGTGGGGCAGGGCGGAAATGAGCAGTTCTTC. It codes for CASSLVGQGGNEQFF. This chain links TRBV11-3 with TRBJ2-1; D might be TRBD1 (5 bases). Per the germline V gene, CDR1 is SGHNT and CDR2 is YENEEA. The CDR3 length is 15 residues. Between the trimmed V and J ends, which lost 1 base and 7 bases, there was a span of 14 bases. Combining the CDR3 with reference TRBV11-3 and TRBJ2-1 gives the whole variable domain EAGVVQSPRYKIIEKKQPVAFWCNPISGHNTLYWYLQNLGQGPELLIRYENEEAVDDSQLPKDRFSAERLKGVDSTLKIQPAELGDSAVYLCASSLVGQGGNEQFFGPGTRLTVL.

V is TRBV7-7 and J is TRBJ2-2; tentative D call: TRBD1 (5 bases). Germline V gene sequence: CDR1 SSHAT, CDR2 FNYEAQ (reference sequence). The CDR3 consists of 14 residues. V was shortened by 3 bases and J by 8 bases, with 13 bases between the two germline ends. The CDR3 loop reads CASSLNRGQGELFF. CDR3 DNA: TGTGCCAGCAGCTTGAATAGGGGCCAGGGGGAGCTGTTTTTT.